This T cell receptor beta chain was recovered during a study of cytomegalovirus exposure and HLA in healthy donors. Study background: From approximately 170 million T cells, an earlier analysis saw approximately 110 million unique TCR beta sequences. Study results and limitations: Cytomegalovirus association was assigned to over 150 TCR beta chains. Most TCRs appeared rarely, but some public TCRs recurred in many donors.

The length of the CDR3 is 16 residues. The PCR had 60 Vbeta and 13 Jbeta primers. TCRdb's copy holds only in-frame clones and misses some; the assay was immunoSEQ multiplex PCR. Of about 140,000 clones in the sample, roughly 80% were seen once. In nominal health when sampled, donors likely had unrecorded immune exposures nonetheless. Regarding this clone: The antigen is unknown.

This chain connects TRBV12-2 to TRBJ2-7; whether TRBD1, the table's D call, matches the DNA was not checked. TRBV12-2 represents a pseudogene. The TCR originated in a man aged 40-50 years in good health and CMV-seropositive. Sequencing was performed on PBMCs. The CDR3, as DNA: TGTGCAAGTCGCTCCCGAGAGGCAGGGCTCTCCTACGAGCAGTACTTC. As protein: CASRSREAGLSYEQYF.